This passage covers 29 T cell receptor beta chains from one sample sequenced in a study of blood T cell repertoires in COVID-19. Some clones are missing from TCRdb's copy, which holds only in-frame ones; the method was immunoSEQ multiplex PCR. The sample holds just over 300,000 clones, 85% to 90% seen once. Sequencing used PBMCs or T cells enriched from blood (not recorded which). The source is a man aged 30 to 45 who had recovered from COVID-19.

The CDR3 DNA reads TGTGCCACCAGCAGAGATCAGGCGGGCGGGGAGCAGTACTTC. This sequence encodes CATSRDQAGGEQYF. The V and J genes are TRBV15 and TRBJ2-7; possible D gene TRBD2, 5 bases. Trimming removed 0 bases at V and 7 bases at J, with 13 bases between. Germline loops: CDR1 LNHNV, CDR2 YYDKDF (reference sequence). The CDR3 extends over 14 amino acids.

About this clone itself: Relative to the germline gene, one junction end is altered; a read error may explain this. The chain uses TRBV7-7 and TRBJ2-2, with 7 bases that match TRBD1. The germline V gene encodes CDR1 SSHAT and CDR2 FNYEAQ (reference sequence). This CDR3 has 15 amino acids. CDR3 loop: CASSLGDSPTGELFF. The CDR3 DNA sequence: TGTGCTAGCAGCTTAGGGGACAGTCCAACCGGGGAGCTGTTTTTT.

This clone was seen only once. The chain links TRBV4-1 to TRBJ1-4; D is possibly TRBD1 (5 bases). V lost 2 bases and J 6 bases, leaving 16 bases between the germline ends. The length of the CDR3 is 16 residues. Germline loops: CDR1 MGHRA, CDR2 YSYEKL. CDR3 sequence: CASSQRQRISHEKLFF. DNA of the CDR3: TGCGCCAGCAGCCAAAGACAGAGGATCTCTCATGAAAAACTGTTTTTT.

The J gene is TRBJ2-5, the V gene TRBV9; D is possibly TRBD1 (5 bases). The CDR3 extends over 15 amino acids. Trimming removed 5 bases at V and 1 base at J, with 15 bases between. Germline assignment: CDR1 SGDLS and CDR2 YYNGEE. CDR3: CASSALGAFQETQYF. DNA for the CDR3: TGTGCCAGCAGTGCCCTAGGGGCCTTCCAAGAGACCCAGTACTTC.

This clone turned up a few times. This chain uses TRBV2 with TRBJ1-6; D is undetermined. Germline CDR1 reads SNHLY; CDR2 reads FYNNEI. Trimming removed 7 bases at V and 6 bases at J, with 19 bases between. The CDR3 runs to 16 residues. This CDR3 is CASTLFGSAGNSPLHF. The CDR3 coding sequence is TGTGCCAGCACCCTCTTCGGTTCCGCTGGTAATTCACCCCTCCACTTT.

V usage is TRBV5-1 and J usage is TRBJ1-5, with D possibly TRBD1 on 5 matching bases. Germline-derived CDR1 and CDR2 are SGHRS and YFSETQ. This CDR3 comprises 17 residues. Trimming took 0 bases from V and 5 from J, leaving 18 bases between them. The CDR3 DNA sequence: TGCGCCAGCAGCTTGGGGTCGGGCAGGGAAATCTATCAGCCCCAGCATTTT. This gives the protein CASSLGSGREIYQPQHF. Combining the CDR3 with reference TRBV5-1 and TRBJ1-5 gives the whole variable domain KAGVTQTPRYLIKTRGQQVTLSCSPISGHRSVSWYQQTPGQGLQFLFEYFSETQRNKGNFPGRFSGRQFSNSRSEMNVSTLELGDSALYLCASSLGSGREIYQPQHFGDGTRLSIL.

This chain connects TRBV4-1 to TRBJ2-1; 7 bases line up with TRBD2. The V segment lost 0 bases and the J segment 0 bases; nucleotides outside the gene matches: 8. This CDR3 comprises 18 residues. From germline, CDR1 is MGHRA and CDR2 YSYEKL. In DNA form, the CDR3 reads TGCGCCAGCAGCCAAGACCCCTCTAGCGGAAGCTCCTACAATGAGCAGTTCTTC. This codes for CASSQDPSSGSSYNEQFF.

The genes are TRBV19 and TRBJ2-2; no clear D gene. Germline values: CDR1 LNHDA, CDR2 SQIVND (reference sequence). The CDR3 contains 11 residues. Between the trimmed V and J ends, which lost 5 bases and 5 bases, there was a span of 3 bases. CDR3 protein: CASSLTGELFF. CDR3 DNA: TGTGCCAGTAGTCTTACCGGGGAGCTGTTTTTT.

The chain uses TRBV11-3 and TRBJ2-3; 8 bases are shared with TRBD1. The CDR3 sequence is 15 residues long. V was clipped by 6 bases and J by 4 bases; unmatched bases: 9. From germline, CDR1 is SGHNT and CDR2 YENEEA. For the CDR3, the DNA is TGTGCCAGCAGTGCATTGGACAGGGCCCCAGATACGCAGTATTTT. Its translation: CASSALDRAPDTQYF.

J is TRBJ1-6 and V is TRBV5-6, with 8 bases aligning to TRBD1. V lost 5 bases, J lost 6 bases, and 4 bases stayed unmatched. The germline gives CDR1 SGHDT, CDR2 YYEEEE. The CDR3 totals 14 residues. The CDR3 DNA follows: TGTGCCAGCAGTTACGACAGGGGTAATTCACCCCTCCACTTT. It yields the protein CASSYDRGNSPLHF.

The genes are TRBV9 and TRBJ2-5, with 14 nucleotides matching TRBD2. Germline CDR1 and CDR2: SGDLS and YYNGEE. CDR3 length: 19 amino acids. The V segment lost 0 bases and the J segment 4 bases; nucleotides outside the gene matches: 11. CDR3 sequence: CASSVVPTSGGASPETQYF. The CDR3, as DNA: TGTGCCAGCAGCGTAGTACCGACTAGCGGGGGGGCCTCTCCAGAGACCCAGTACTTC.

There are a few counts of this clone. The chain has TRBV5-1 and TRBJ2-2; 7 nucleotides align to TRBD1. After removal of 0 bases from V and 5 bases from J, the junction contained 4 bases not matched to a gene. Germline values: CDR1 SGHRS, CDR2 YFSETQ. The CDR3 contains 15 residues. CDR3 region: CASSLVPRGTGELFF. The CDR3, as DNA: TGCGCCAGCAGCTTGGTACCCAGGGGGACCGGGGAGCTGTTTTTT.

The CDR3 region has the DNA TGCAGCGTACCAATGTCGACAGGGGGACACGAGCAGTACTTC. Encoded protein: CSVPMSTGGHEQYF. This sequence joins TRBV29-1 and TRBJ2-7, with 9 positions matching TRBD1. The germline CDR1 and CDR2 sequences are SQVTM and ANQGSEA. With 6 bases clipped from V and 5 bases from J, the junction kept 11 bases outside the gene matches. This CDR3 comprises 14 residues.

This clone was seen just once. The chain is built from TRBV28 and TRBJ1-5; no clear D. The germline V and J ends were trimmed by 7 bases and 3 bases, with 7 bases remaining between them. CDR3 length: 12 amino acids. The V gene's germline CDR1 is MDHEN and CDR2 SYDVKM. The chain's CDR3 is CASTVVNQPQHF. In DNA form, the CDR3 reads TGTGCCAGCACGGTCGTCAATCAGCCCCAGCATTTT.

The J gene is TRBJ2-6, the V gene TRBV10-2; D may be TRBD2 (7 bases). Trimming left V 4 bases short and J 0 bases short, with 13 bases between. The CDR3 contains 17 residues. Per the germline V gene, CDR1 is WSHSY and CDR2 is SAAADI. The CDR3 region has the DNA TGCGCCAGCAGTGCAAGGGGGGGCCTCTCTGGGGCCAACGTCCTGACTTTC. Translation: CASSARGGLSGANVLTF.

This clone has just a few counts. The CDR3 sequence is CASSAGGEAFF. CDR3 sequence (DNA): TGCGCCAGCAGCGCAGGGGGTGAAGCTTTCTTT. This chain connects TRBV10-1 to TRBJ1-1; 7 nucleotides align to TRBD1. This CDR3 has 11 amino acids. The ends lost 6 bases at V and 7 bases at J; junction bases unmatched: 2. Germline assignment: CDR1 WNHNN and CDR2 SYGVQD (reference sequence).

CDR3 loop: CASSLGDRYNEQFF. The CDR3 DNA reads TGTGCCAGCAGCTTGGGGGACAGATACAATGAGCAGTTCTTC. The chain couples TRBV5-8 to TRBJ2-1; 7 nucleotides match TRBD1. V dropped 0 bases and J dropped 4; count of bases not matched to a gene: 1. This CDR3 is 14 amino acids long. CDR1 and CDR2 from the germline V gene are SGHTS and YDEGEE.

This clone was seen a few times. The V gene is TRBV30, the J gene TRBJ2-7, with 9 bases lining up with TRBD1. Per the germline V gene, CDR1 is GTSNPN and CDR2 is SVGIG (reference sequence). J was trimmed by 3 bases and V by 2 bases; bases with no gene match: 2. The CDR3 is 13 amino acids. The CDR3 sequence: CAWSKDRGYEQYF. CDR3 DNA sequence: TGTGCCTGGAGTAAGGACAGGGGCTACGAGCAGTACTTC.

Concerning this clone: Sequence at one end of the junction differs from germline and may be a read error. The chain combines TRBV7-7 with TRBJ1-5, with D possibly matching TRBD1 (5 bases). Looked up from germline, CDR1 is SSHAT and CDR2 is FNYEAQ (reference sequence). This CDR3 is 20 amino acids long. The CDR3 DNA sequence: TGTGCTAGCAGCTTAGCCCTAGACATCAGGGCACCCCCCCGAAATCAGCCCCAGCATTTT. This codes for CASSLALDIRAPPRNQPQHF.

The chain employs TRBV5-1 and TRBJ2-1; 8 nucleotides align to TRBD2. In germline, CDR1 is SGHRS, CDR2 YFSETQ. V lost 2 bases to trimming and J lost 9 bases; unmatched junction nucleotides: 10. The CDR3 spans 15 residues. The chain's CDR3 is CASSFRAGARGEQFF. Here the CDR3 DNA reads TGCGCCAGCAGCTTTAGAGCGGGGGCGCGAGGTGAGCAGTTCTTC.

This rearrangement joins TRBV7-2 to TRBJ2-7; 8 positions agree with TRBD2. V lost 3 bases to trimming and J lost 3 bases; unmatched junction nucleotides: 4. Germline CDR1 reads SGHTA; CDR2 reads FQGNSA. The CDR3 extends over 14 amino acids. CDR3 region: CASSFSSGNYEQYF. As DNA, the CDR3 is TGTGCCAGCAGCTTTAGTAGCGGGAACTACGAGCAGTACTTC.

V is TRBV12-5 and J is TRBJ2-2; D is possibly TRBD2 (5 bases). Between the trimmed V and J ends, which lost 1 base and 7 bases, there was a span of 10 bases. The germline gives CDR1 LGHNT, CDR2 FRNRAP. The CDR3 is 14 residues long. The chain's CDR3 is CASGLGSVSGELFF. The CDR3 DNA reads TGTGCTAGTGGTTTGGGTAGCGTCAGCGGGGAGCTGTTTTTT.

V is TRBV27 and J is TRBJ1-1; D perhaps matches TRBD1 (6 bases). The CDR3 totals 15 residues. Germline-derived CDR1 and CDR2 are MNHEY and SMNVEV (reference sequence). Trimming stripped 4 bases from V and 3 bases from J, with 15 bases between. CDR3 protein: CASSSIRGLYTEAFF. The CDR3 DNA follows: TGTGCCAGCAGTTCCATCAGGGGACTATACACTGAAGCTTTCTTT.

The chain carries TRBV24-1 and TRBJ2-1; 8 nucleotides line up with TRBD2. Trimming cost V 9 bases and J 7 bases; bases outside gene matches: 4. The CDR3 contains 12 residues. Germline values: CDR1 KGHDR, CDR2 SFDVKD. The CDR3 loop is CATGRGGNEQFF. In nucleotides, the CDR3 is TGTGCCACCGGTCGGGGGGGTAATGAGCAGTTCTTC.

This chain links TRBV4-2 with TRBJ1-2, with a weak D call TRBD1 (6 bases). V was cut by 3 bases and J by 9 bases, with 17 bases left in between. CDR1 and CDR2 (germline): LGHNA, YNFKEQ. The CDR3 contains 14 residues. This chain's CDR3 is CASSQSFGGASYTF. The CDR3 DNA reads as TGTGCCAGCAGCCAGTCCTTTGGGGGGGCAAGCTACACCTTC.

The chain has TRBV10-3 and TRBJ2-1; 11 positions agree with TRBD2. V was clipped by 0 bases and J by 6 bases; unmatched bases: 10. Germline CDR1 is ENHRY and CDR2 is SYGVKD. The CDR3 runs to 18 residues. The CDR3: CAISESIAGGLLGNEQFF. DNA of the CDR3: TGTGCCATCAGTGAGTCGATAGCGGGGGGGCTATTGGGCAATGAGCAGTTCTTC.

The chain carries TRBV16 and TRBJ2-6, with D perhaps TRBD1 (5 bases). The CDR3 contains 16 residues. The V end was cut by 5 bases, the J end by 4 bases, with 15 bases between. Germline-derived CDR1 and CDR2 are KGHSY and FQNENV. The CDR3 is CASSSVGVSGANVLTF. CDR3 nucleotides: TGTGCCAGCAGCTCGGTAGGGGTTTCGGGGGCCAACGTCCTGACTTTC.

This chain joins TRBV15 and TRBJ2-7; TRBD1 agrees at 10 bases. The CDR3 covers 15 residues. V lost 3 bases to trimming and J lost 2 bases; unmatched junction nucleotides: 4. Germline-derived CDR1 and CDR2 are LNHNV and YYDKDF (reference sequence). The CDR3 reads CATSSRDRGTYEQYF. CDR3 in DNA: TGTGCCACCAGCAGCCGGGACAGGGGTACCTACGAGCAGTACTTC. The full variable domain, completed using reference TRBV15 and TRBJ2-7, is DAMVIQNPRYQVTQFGKPVTLSCSQTLNHNVMYWYQQKSSQAPKLLFHYYDKDFNNEADTPDNFQSRRPNTSFCFLDIRSPGLGDTAMYLCATSSRDRGTYEQYFGPGTRLTVT.

The chain carries TRBV24-1 and TRBJ1-5, with a tentative D call TRBD1 (5 bases). V was trimmed by 4 bases and J by 3 bases, leaving 6 bases between them. The CDR3 length is 13 residues. CDR1 and CDR2 (germline): KGHDR, SFDVKD. This CDR3 reads CATSDRANQPQHF. The CDR3 nucleotides read TGTGCCACCAGTGACAGGGCCAATCAGCCCCAGCATTTT.